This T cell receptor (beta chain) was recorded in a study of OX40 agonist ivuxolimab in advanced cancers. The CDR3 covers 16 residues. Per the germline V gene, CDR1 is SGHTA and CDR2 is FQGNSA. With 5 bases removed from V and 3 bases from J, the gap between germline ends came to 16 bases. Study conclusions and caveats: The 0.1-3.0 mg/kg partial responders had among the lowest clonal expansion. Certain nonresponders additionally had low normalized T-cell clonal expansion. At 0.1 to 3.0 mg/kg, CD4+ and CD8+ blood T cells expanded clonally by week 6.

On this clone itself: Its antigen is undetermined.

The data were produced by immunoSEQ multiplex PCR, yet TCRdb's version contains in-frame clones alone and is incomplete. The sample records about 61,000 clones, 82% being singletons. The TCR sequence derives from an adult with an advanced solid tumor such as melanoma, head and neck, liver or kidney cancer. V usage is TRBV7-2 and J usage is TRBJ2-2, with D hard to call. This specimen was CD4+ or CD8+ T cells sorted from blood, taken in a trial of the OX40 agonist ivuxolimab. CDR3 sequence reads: CASSPPFGSDTGELFF. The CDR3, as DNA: TGTGCCAGCAGCCCTCCCTTTGGGTCGGACACCGGGGAGCTGTTTTTT.